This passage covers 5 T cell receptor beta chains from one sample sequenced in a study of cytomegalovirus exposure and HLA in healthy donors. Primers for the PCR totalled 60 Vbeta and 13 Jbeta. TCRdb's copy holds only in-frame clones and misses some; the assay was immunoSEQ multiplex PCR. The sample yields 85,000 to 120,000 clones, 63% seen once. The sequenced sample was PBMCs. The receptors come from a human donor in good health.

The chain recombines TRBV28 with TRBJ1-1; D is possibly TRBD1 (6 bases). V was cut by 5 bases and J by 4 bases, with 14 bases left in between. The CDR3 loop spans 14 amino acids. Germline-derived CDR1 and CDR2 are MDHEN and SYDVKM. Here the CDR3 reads CASSNRIQGTEAFF. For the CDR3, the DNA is TGTGCCAGCAGTAACCGGATACAGGGCACTGAAGCTTTCTTT.

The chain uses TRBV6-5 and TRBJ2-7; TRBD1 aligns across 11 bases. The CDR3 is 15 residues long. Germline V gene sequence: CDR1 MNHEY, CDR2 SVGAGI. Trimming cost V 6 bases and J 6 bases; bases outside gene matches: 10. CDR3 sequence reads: CASRTAGQGASEQYF. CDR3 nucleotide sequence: TGTGCCAGCAGAACTGCAGGACAGGGGGCGTCCGAGCAGTACTTC.

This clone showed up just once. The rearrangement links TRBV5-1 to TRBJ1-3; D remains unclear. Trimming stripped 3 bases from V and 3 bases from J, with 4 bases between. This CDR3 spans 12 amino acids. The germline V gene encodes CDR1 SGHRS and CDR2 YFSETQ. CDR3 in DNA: TGCGCCAGCAGCTCAGGTGGAAACACCATATATTTT. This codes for CASSSGGNTIYF.

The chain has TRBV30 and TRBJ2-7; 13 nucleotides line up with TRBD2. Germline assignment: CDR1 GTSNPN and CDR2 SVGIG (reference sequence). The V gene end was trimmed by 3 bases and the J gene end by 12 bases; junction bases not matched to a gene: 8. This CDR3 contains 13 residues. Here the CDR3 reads CAWSGTSGTRGYF. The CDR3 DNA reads TGTGCCTGGAGCGGGACTAGCGGGACTCGTGGGTACTTC.

CDR3 bases: TGCAGTGCTCTAGCGGTAGAGACCCAGTACTTC. Translation gives CSALAVETQYF. The chain joins TRBV20-1 to TRBJ2-5; 7 positions agree with TRBD2. Germline V lookup: CDR1 DFQATT, CDR2 SNEGSKA (reference sequence). This CDR3 region has 11 residues. The V segment lost 5 bases and the J segment 4 bases; nucleotides outside the gene matches: 1.